One sample yielded the 30 T cell receptor beta chains listed below, sequenced in a study of shared clonotypes between healthy human individuals. Sequenced by immunoSEQ multiplex PCR; TCRdb stores in-frame clones only, minus some. This sample has more than 400,000 clones, with around 96% found just once. The specimen was naive CD4+ T cells sorted from blood. Subset noted: CD45RA+ positively selected. The source of these receptors is a woman in her thirties in good health.

This clone came up once. This sequence joins TRBV2 and TRBJ2-1; D might be TRBD2 (6 bases). The CDR3 is 14 residues long. Looked up from germline, CDR1 is SNHLY and CDR2 is FYNNEI. The ends were cut back, 8 bases at V and 7 bases at J, with 18 bases in the middle. The CDR3 loop is CASGLRGTGNEQFF. The DNA of the CDR3 is TGTGCCAGCGGTCTGCGTGGGACTGGGAATGAGCAGTTCTTC.

The chain has TRBV18 and TRBJ2-7, with TRBD2 matching over 8 bases. Per the germline V gene, CDR1 is KGHSH and CDR2 is LQKENI. J lost 0 bases, V lost 8 bases, and 6 bases had no gene match. There are 14 residues in the CDR3. This CDR3 reads CASHGGDYSYEQYF. CDR3 coding DNA: TGTGCCAGCCACGGGGGGGACTACTCCTACGAGCAGTACTTC.

This rearrangement joins TRBV6-1 to TRBJ2-1; the match to TRBD2 covers 10 bases. There are 16 residues in the CDR3. Trimming removed 2 bases from V and 3 bases from J; junction bases left unmatched: 4. CDR1 is MNHNS and CDR2 is SASEGT in the germline V gene. The CDR3 region is CASSEQPSGSYNEQFF. The CDR3 bases are TGTGCCAGCAGTGAACAGCCTAGCGGGAGCTACAATGAGCAGTTCTTC.

The V call is TRBV5-6, the J call TRBJ2-1; TRBD2 is a possible D gene (5 bases). This CDR3 has 17 amino acids. Germline V gene lookup returns CDR1 SGHDT and CDR2 YYEEEE. Trimming shortened V by 1 base and J by 8 bases, and 22 bases separated the two germline ends. The CDR3 nucleotides are TGTGCCAGCAGCTTGCAACTTGGTTTAGCGTTGTATCATGAGCAGTTCTTC. Protein product: CASSLQLGLALYHEQFF.

CDR3 sequence reads: CASSLRSPLNTGELFF. As DNA, the CDR3 is TGTGCCAGCAGCTTACGTTCTCCTTTGAACACCGGGGAGCTGTTTTTT. The V and J genes are TRBV7-9 and TRBJ2-2, with D unclear. The V gene lost 2 bases and the J gene lost 1 base, with 11 bases spanning the gap. This CDR3 has 16 residues. Germline CDR1 and CDR2: SEHNR and FQNEAQ (reference sequence).

The chain links TRBV5-1 to TRBJ2-5, with D possibly being TRBD2 (6 bases). The length of the CDR3 is 13 residues. V lost 3 bases to trimming and J lost 6 bases, with 12 bases between them. CDR1 and CDR2 (germline): SGHRS, YFSETQ. As DNA, the CDR3 is TGCGCCAGCAGCTCGATGGAGGGGCAGACCCAGTACTTC. Amino acid sequence: CASSSMEGQTQYF.

CDR3 nucleotide sequence: TGTGCCAGCAGCTTAGTCGGGGTAGGAGTCACTGAAGCTTTCTTT. Protein: CASSLVGVGVTEAFF. This chain joins TRBV7-3 and TRBJ1-1; D not resolved. The length of the CDR3 is 15 residues. V gave up 2 bases and J gave up 4 bases, with 14 bases separating them. In germline, CDR1 is SGHTA, CDR2 FQGTGA.

CDR3 DNA sequence: TGTGCCAGCACATCATATCGGGGGGACTCATCCTACAATGAGCAGTTCTTC. This codes for CASTSYRGDSSYNEQFF. The rearrangement uses TRBV11-1 and TRBJ2-1; TRBD2 aligns across 7 bases. J gave up 1 base and V 7 bases, and 13 bases lay outside the gene matches. The germline V gene encodes CDR1 SGHAT and CDR2 FQDESV (reference sequence). The CDR3 is made up of 17 amino acids.

V is TRBV19 and J is TRBJ1-4, with D perhaps matching TRBD1 (6 bases). Germline CDR1 and CDR2: LNHDA and SQIVND (reference sequence). V was clipped by 6 bases and J by 7 bases, with 15 bases between them. The CDR3 is 14 amino acids. The CDR3 DNA reads TGTGCCAGTAGGGTGACAGGAGTAACTGAAAAACTGTTTTTT. It is translated as CASRVTGVTEKLFF.

The V call is TRBV7-9, the J call TRBJ2-7; D uncertain. Trimming cost V 3 bases and J 3 bases, with 6 bases left between them. CDR3 size: 12 residues. CDR1 and CDR2 from the germline V gene are SEHNR and FQNEAQ (reference sequence). The CDR3 is CASSFTYYEQYF. As DNA, the CDR3 is TGTGCCAGCAGCTTCACTTACTACGAGCAGTACTTC.

The genes are TRBV18 and TRBJ1-4, with a possible D match to TRBD1 (5 bases). This CDR3 contains 15 residues. Looked up from germline, CDR1 is KGHSH and CDR2 is LQKENI. Trimming removed 3 bases at V and 3 bases at J, with 11 bases between. The chain's CDR3 is CASSPMTEPNEKLFF. CDR3 nucleotide sequence: TGTGCCAGCTCACCGATGACAGAACCTAATGAAAAACTGTTTTTT.

This clone was detected only once. The V and J genes are TRBV12-1 and TRBJ2-3; the table's TRBD2 call for D was not verified on the DNA. TRBV12-1 is classified as a pseudogene. This CDR3 has 16 amino acids. DNA for the CDR3: TGTGCCAGCAGCTCGGGACTAGCGGTTGGCACAGATACGCAGTATTTT. Amino acid sequence: CASSSGLAVGTDTQYF.

The chain couples TRBV5-1 to TRBJ2-7; D uncertain. V lost 5 bases and J lost 4, with 13 bases in between. Germline V gene lookup returns CDR1 SGHRS and CDR2 YFSETQ. The CDR3 totals 13 residues. The CDR3 loop reads CASRGTARYEQYF. The CDR3 nucleotides read TGCGCCAGCAGAGGTACGGCGAGGTACGAGCAGTACTTC.

The gene calls are TRBV6-5 and TRBJ2-5; 7 bases fit TRBD1. The CDR3 covers 14 residues. After removal of 4 bases from V and 2 bases from J, the junction contained 4 bases not matched to a gene. Germline loops: CDR1 MNHEY, CDR2 SVGAGI. CDR3 DNA: TGTGCCAGCAGTTTTTGGGGACAGCAAGAGACCCAGTACTTC. Amino acid sequence: CASSFWGQQETQYF.

Only one count was recorded for this clone. The chain couples TRBV6-6 to TRBJ1-5, with a tentative D call TRBD1 (6 bases). The V and J ends lost 7 bases and 1 base respectively, with 11 bases between them. CDR3 size: 14 residues. Germline CDR1 reads MNHNY; CDR2 reads SVGAGI (reference sequence). The CDR3 loop reads CASTLQGSNQPQHF. The DNA of the CDR3 is TGTGCCAGCACCCTCCAGGGGAGCAATCAGCCCCAGCATTTT.

The sample holds one count of this clone. The chain links TRBV19 to TRBJ2-7; D is tentatively TRBD1 or TRBD2 (5 bases each). The V gene lost 5 bases and the J gene lost 2 bases, with 16 bases spanning the gap. CDR1 and CDR2 (germline): LNHDA, SQIVND (reference sequence). The CDR3 contains 15 residues. In nucleotides, the CDR3 is TGTGCCAGTAGTGCCGCGGGCAGGGCAGCCTACGAGCAGTACTTC. Its translation is CASSAAGRAAYEQYF.

Comments on this clone: At the DNA level, this CDR3 is encoded by other sequences in the same sample as well. CDR3 sequence: CASSIRQGADEQYF. The CDR3 nucleotides are TGTGCCAGTAGTATTCGACAGGGGGCGGACGAGCAGTACTTC. The chain uses TRBV19 and TRBJ2-7, with 10 bases fitting TRBD1. V was pared by 3 bases and J by 5 bases, with 4 bases of the junction left unmatched. Germline V gene data show CDR1 as LNHDA and CDR2 as SQIVND (reference sequence). The CDR3 has 14 residues.

This sequence joins TRBV27 and TRBJ2-4, with D perhaps matching TRBD1 (5 bases). V dropped 8 bases and J dropped 6 bases, with 14 bases sitting between them. The CDR3 totals 13 residues. Germline V gene sequence: CDR1 MNHEY, CDR2 SMNVEV (reference sequence). CDR3 DNA: TGTGCCAGCGGTAGATGGGGCGTAAACATTCAGTACTTC. It is translated as CASGRWGVNIQYF.

The chain carries TRBV5-1 and TRBJ2-3; TRBD1 agrees at 7 bases. V gave up 2 bases and J gave up 3 bases; unmatched junction bases: 6. Per the germline V gene, CDR1 is SGHRS and CDR2 is YFSETQ. The CDR3 contains 15 residues. This chain's CDR3 is CASSFKGARTDTQYF. The CDR3 bases are TGCGCCAGCAGCTTTAAGGGGGCGAGGACAGATACGCAGTATTTT.

The chain combines TRBV28 with TRBJ1-4, with D maybe TRBD1 (5 bases). Germline V gene sequence: CDR1 MDHEN, CDR2 SYDVKM. The V end lost 6 bases, the J end lost 9 bases, and 11 bases lay between the germline ends. This CDR3 has 12 residues. CDR3 protein: CASSLNRQKLFF. CDR3 bases: TGTGCCAGCAGCCTAAACAGGCAAAAACTGTTTTTT. The full variable domain, its missing parts supplied by reference TRBV28 and TRBJ1-4, is DVKVTQSSRYLVKRTGEKVFLECVQDMDHENMFWYRQDPGLGLRLIYFSYDVKMKEKGDIPEGYSVSREKKERFSLILESASTNQTSMYLCASSLNRQKLFFGSGTQLSVL.

The rearrangement links TRBV6-5 to TRBJ2-7; D not certain. V lost 6 bases, J lost 4 bases, and 19 bases lay in between. Per germline, CDR1 MNHEY and CDR2 SVGAGI. The CDR3 is 15 residues long. CDR3 region: CASSPNLAAGYEQYF. The CDR3 DNA is TGTGCCAGCAGCCCAAACCTCGCGGCTGGGTACGAGCAGTACTTC.

The chain couples TRBV7-6 to TRBJ2-3; TRBD2 aligns across 7 bases. V was pared by 11 bases and J by 5 bases, with 4 bases of the junction left unmatched. Germline lookup yields CDR1 SGHVS and CDR2 FNYEAQ. This CDR3 spans 11 amino acids. CDR3 protein: CAAGVQDTQYF. Here the CDR3 DNA reads TGTGCCGCGGGGGTCCAAGATACGCAGTATTTT.

V gene TRBV27 combines with J gene TRBJ2-5; 13 bases match TRBD2. The J call is uncertain, as TRBJ2-7 better fits the DNA end. The CDR3 length is 18 residues. Germline V gives CDR1 MNHEY, CDR2 SMNVEV (reference sequence). The CDR3 here is CASSSGLAGLPGSYEQYF. For the CDR3, the DNA is TGTGCCAGCAGTTCGGGACTAGCGGGATTGCCGGGCTCCTACGAGCAGTACTTC.

The chain carries TRBV28 and TRBJ2-1; 8 nucleotides match TRBD2. V lost 2 bases, J lost 7 bases, and 7 bases stayed unmatched. Germline CDR1 reads MDHEN; CDR2 reads SYDVKM. The CDR3 covers 15 residues. CDR3 sequence (DNA): TGTGCCAGCAGTTTAAGGGCCGTAGCGGGGAATGAGCAGTTCTTC. Its translation: CASSLRAVAGNEQFF.

This chain joins TRBV21-1 and TRBJ1-2; the listed D gene, TRBD1, was not tested against the DNA. TRBV21-1 is a pseudogene locus. The length of the CDR3 is 15 residues. The CDR3 here is CASSKVSGPNYGYTF. The CDR3 DNA reads as TGTGCCAGCAGCAAAGTTTCAGGGCCGAACTATGGCTACACCTTC.

This chain links TRBV28 with TRBJ1-4, with D tentatively TRBD1 (5 bases). The germline gives CDR1 MDHEN, CDR2 SYDVKM. The V end lost 3 bases, the J end lost 7 bases, and 12 bases lay between the germline ends. The CDR3 is 14 amino acids. CDR3 residues: CASSFFQGGEKLFF. For the CDR3, the DNA is TGTGCCAGCAGTTTTTTTCAGGGAGGTGAAAAACTGTTTTTT.

This chain uses TRBV28 with TRBJ1-4; a weak D match, TRBD1 (5 bases). Germline loops: CDR1 MDHEN, CDR2 SYDVKM. Trimming pared 3 bases from V and 7 bases from J, leaving 9 bases between. The CDR3 totals 13 residues. The CDR3 nucleotides are TGTGCCAGCAGTTTCGGGGGGGTTGAAAAACTGTTTTTT. This gives the protein CASSFGGVEKLFF.

The chain carries TRBV7-8 and TRBJ2-5; 9 bases align to TRBD1. The closer fit of TRBJ2-7 to the DNA end suggests the J call may be wrong. Germline-derived CDR1 and CDR2 are SGHVS and FQNEAQ. There are 18 residues in the CDR3. CDR3 sequence: CASSSYGQGKGPSYEQYF. For the CDR3, the DNA is TGTGCCAGCAGCTCATATGGACAGGGGAAAGGACCGTCCTACGAGCAGTACTTC.

The J gene is TRBJ1-1, the V gene TRBV6-6; D might be TRBD1 (5 bases). Trimming took 2 bases from V and 8 from J, leaving 12 bases between them. Germline assignment: CDR1 MNHNY and CDR2 SVGAGI (reference sequence). This CDR3 has 13 amino acids. The CDR3 protein is CASSYGRDAEAFF. Written as DNA, the CDR3 is TGTGCCAGCAGTTACGGTAGGGACGCGGAAGCTTTCTTT.

This chain connects TRBV2 to TRBJ1-2; D ambiguous. The CDR3 runs 13 residues. Per the germline V gene, CDR1 is SNHLY and CDR2 is FYNNEI. V lost 2 bases and J lost 4, with 8 bases in between. DNA for the CDR3: TGTGCCAGCAGTGAATTGACGGGCTATGGCTACACCTTC. It specifies CASSELTGYGYTF.